This is a list of T cell receptor beta chains from one sample in a study of blood T cell repertoires in COVID-19. Clones were read by immunoSEQ multiplex PCR, and TCRdb kept only the in-frame ones, dropping some. Of 15,000 or so clones in the sample, more than 80% were seen once. The sample taken for sequencing was peripheral blood. The receptors originated from a man aged 50-59 years with active COVID-19. Both conserved end residues are trimmed from each CDR3.

CDR3,J,V
SASDGGNTIY,TRBJ1-3,TRBV20-1
ATSHTGSSYNEQF,TRBJ2-1,TRBV24-1
ASITGQGVTEAF,TRBJ1-1,TRBV19
ASSWEDQPQH,TRBJ1-5,TRBV5-6
ASSRGTGAPYEQY,TRBJ2-7,TRBV3-1/TRBV3-2
ASSTRLAGGGEQF,TRBJ2-1,TRBV27
ASRSTGDNSPLH,TRBJ1-6,TRBV25-1
ASSAGFENTEAF,TRBJ1-1,TRBV9
ASSWGLAGVTYEQY,TRBJ2-7,TRBV19
ASSLGRGSGQPQH,TRBJ1-5,TRBV7-2
ASSYSGTTYNEQF,TRBJ2-1,TRBV3-1/TRBV3-2
ASSKWLANEQF,TRBJ2-1,TRBV21-1
ASSLYGAGDMNTEAF,TRBJ1-1,TRBV19
ATARLNRGLPQNTGELF,TRBJ2-2,TRBV28
ASSGQGPDTQY,TRBJ2-3,TRBV5-1
ASSQSGPNTIY,TRBJ1-3,TRBV3-1/TRBV3-2
ASSQDPGTGDYEQY,TRBJ2-7,TRBV4-1
ASSPTTGDLNYGYT,TRBJ1-2,TRBV9
ASSLSGTALGGYT,TRBJ1-2,TRBV28
ATEGAGGSNQPQH,TRBJ1-5,TRBV19
AWSTSLVSPLH,TRBJ1-6,TRBV30
ASSLSPLAGGETQY,TRBJ2-5,TRBV27
ASSFNSEKLF,TRBJ1-4,TRBV7-2
ASSPRPIQY,TRBJ2-4,TRBV5-8
ASSLRLAGAIDTQY,TRBJ2-3,TRBV5-6
ASTQGIGWGNEKLF,TRBJ1-4,TRBV6-6
ASSPGGIYEQY,TRBJ2-7,TRBV27
ASSDRGIEQY,TRBJ2-7,TRBV6-2/TRBV6-3
ASSLVAGGTGNEQF,TRBJ2-1,TRBV7-8
ASSLDRVGNTIY,TRBJ1-3,TRBV5-4
ASRFTGVGEQY,TRBJ2-7,TRBV2
ASSYVHRGISSPLH,TRBJ1-6,TRBV6-5
ASRESIGYGYT,TRBJ1-2,TRBV28
ASSLLSSSGTTGELF,TRBJ2-2,TRBV27
ASSFSSGSYEQY,TRBJ2-7,TRBV7-9
ASSPLAGAAKNIQY,TRBJ2-4,TRBV11-3
AWSTASGGYT,TRBJ1-2,TRBV30